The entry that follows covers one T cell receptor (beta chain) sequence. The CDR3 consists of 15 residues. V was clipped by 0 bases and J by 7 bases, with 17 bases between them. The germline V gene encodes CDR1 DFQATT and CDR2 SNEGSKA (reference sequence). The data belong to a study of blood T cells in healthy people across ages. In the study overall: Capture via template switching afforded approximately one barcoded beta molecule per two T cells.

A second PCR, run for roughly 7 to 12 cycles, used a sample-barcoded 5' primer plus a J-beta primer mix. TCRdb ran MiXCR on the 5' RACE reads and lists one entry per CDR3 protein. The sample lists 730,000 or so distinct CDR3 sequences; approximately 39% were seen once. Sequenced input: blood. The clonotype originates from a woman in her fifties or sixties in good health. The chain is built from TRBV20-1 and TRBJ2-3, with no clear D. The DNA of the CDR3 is TGCAGTGCTAGAGATGGGCAGCTACGTGTTAATACGCAGTATTTT. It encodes CSARDGQLRVNTQYF.